This paragraph reports one T cell receptor (beta chain). The antigen is unknown. The data were obtained in a study of post-analysis software for immune sequencing data. Study-level information: Relapsing-remitting, secondary progressive and progressive-relapsing multiple sclerosis were all included among the disease courses. Study-wide points: F measure grouped same-batch samples tightly together. The five TRBV segments detected at higher frequency in patients than in controls included TRBV5-6, TRBV5-1 and TRBV20-1. Significantly lower normalized Chao1 diversity was found in patients with multiple sclerosis relative to controls.

The germline CDR1 and CDR2 sequences are MGHRA and YSYEKL. V gave up 2 bases and J gave up 8 bases; unmatched junction bases: 6. This CDR3 is built from 15 residues. Unique molecular identifiers had been added to the TCR beta cDNA libraries. TCRdb ran MiXCR on the PCR reads and lists one entry per CDR3 protein. The table shows a few hundred thousand distinct CDR3 sequences, with approximately 33% occurring only once. The sequenced material came from blood. The sequence derives from a girl aged 5-17 years with multiple sclerosis. This chain links TRBV4-1 with TRBJ1-4; 9 bases match TRBD1. The CDR3 DNA sequence: TGCGCCAGCAGCCAAACCGGGACAGGGCTCGAAAAACTGTTTTTT. Translation gives CASSQTGTGLEKLFF.